Described below is a single T cell receptor beta chain sequence and its context. Its antigen is undetermined. The donors, aged roughly 6 to 100, were healthy Caucasians from Russia. Every sample yielded at least 6.5 million isolated PBMCs. V lost 0 bases to trimming and J lost 0 bases, with 9 bases between them. This CDR3 comprises 15 residues. CDR1 is SGDLS and CDR2 is YYNGEE in the germline V gene. For the second PCR, which ran for about 6 to 11 cycles, a sample-barcoded 5' primer and a J-beta primer mix were used. TCRdb independently ran MiXCR on the 5' RACE reads; one entry per CDR3 protein. The data contain about 640,000 distinct CDR3 sequences, about 54% of them seen just once; the ten biggest clones take up 30% to 40%. This specimen comes from a study of blood T cells in healthy people across ages. Study results and limitations: What prevented conclusive comparison of naive and antigen-experienced cells was that PBMCs were unsorted. Lack of knowledge of donor CMV status possibly confounded expanded clonotype changes.

V and J are TRBV9 and TRBJ2-5; weak D call: TRBD2 (5 bases). Sample: blood. The source is a man aged 55 to 70 in good health. In DNA, the CDR3 is TGTGCCAGCAGCGTAGGTCCGGGGTACCAAGAGACCCAGTACTTC. This gives the protein CASSVGPGYQETQYF. The full variable domain, in which reference TRBV9 and TRBJ2-5 provide the parts outside the CDR3, is DSGVTQTPKHLITATGQRVTLRCSPRSGDLSVYWYQQSLDQGLQFLIQYYNGEERAKGNILERFSAQQFPDLHSELNLSSLELGDSALYFCASSVGPGYQETQYFGPGTRLLVL.